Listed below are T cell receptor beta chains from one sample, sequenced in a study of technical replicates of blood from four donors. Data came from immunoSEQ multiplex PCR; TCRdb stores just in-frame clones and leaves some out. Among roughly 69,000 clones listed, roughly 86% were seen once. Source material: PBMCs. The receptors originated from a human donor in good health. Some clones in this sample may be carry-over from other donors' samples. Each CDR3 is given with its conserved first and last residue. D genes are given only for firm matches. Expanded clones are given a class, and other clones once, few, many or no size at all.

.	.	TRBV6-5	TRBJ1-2	TGTGCCAGCAGTTACTCCACGGGAGCAGTTTATGGCTACACCTTC	CASSYSTGAVYGYTF
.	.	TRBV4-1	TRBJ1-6	TGCGCCAGCAGCCAAGCTGGGGCGAGAAATTCACCCCTCCACTTT	CASSQAGARNSPLHF
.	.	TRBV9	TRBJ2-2	TGTGCCAGCAGCGTAGATAGATACACCGGGGAGCTGTTTTTT	CASSVDRYTGELFF
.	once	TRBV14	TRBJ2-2	TGTGCCAGCAGCCAATCGCAGGGGCGGACCGGGGAGCTGTTTTTT	CASSQSQGRTGELFF
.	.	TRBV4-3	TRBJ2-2	TGCGCCAGCAGCCAAGGGCGGGCGGGCGGTTTCGGGGAGCTGTTTTTT	CASSQGRAGGFGELFF
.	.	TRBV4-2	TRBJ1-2	TGTGCCAGCAGCCAAGATCGCCAGACACCTAACTATGGCTACACCTTC	CASSQDRQTPNYGYTF
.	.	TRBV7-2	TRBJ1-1	TGTGCCAGCAGCCCGGACAGCTACACTGAAGCTTTCTTT	CASSPDSYTEAFF
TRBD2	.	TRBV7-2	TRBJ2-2	TGTGCCAGCAGCTTAGCGAGCGGGATGGGAACCGGGGAGCTGTTTTTT	CASSLASGMGTGELFF
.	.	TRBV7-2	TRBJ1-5	TGTGCCAGCAGCCTAGGGAGGGGTAATCAGCCCCAGCATTTT	CASSLGRGNQPQHF
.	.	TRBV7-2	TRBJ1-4	TGTGCCAGCAGCTTAGCGGGGGCTCGGGAAAAACTGTTTTTT	CASSLAGAREKLFF
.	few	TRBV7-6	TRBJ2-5	TGTGCCAGCAGCTCTACTGGGAGAGGGGGAGAGACCCAGTACTTC	CASSSTGRGGETQYF
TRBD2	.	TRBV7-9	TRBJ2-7	TGTGCCAGCAACGGGAGGGGCTACGAGCAGTACTTC	CASNGRGYEQYF
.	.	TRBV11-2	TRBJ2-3	TGTGCCAGCAGCTTCGTAAAGCGATCTAGCACAGATACGCAGTATTTT	CASSFVKRSSTDTQYF
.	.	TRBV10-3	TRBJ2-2	TGTGCCATCAGTGATACAGGGTCTCCCGCCGGGGAGCTGTTTTTT	CAISDTGSPAGELFF